This TCR beta chain emerged from a study of blood T cells in healthy people across ages. The study, taken as a whole, reports: Both higher diversity and more naive CD4+ cells marked long-lived donors when set against aged donors.

A remark on this clonotype: Its antigen remains unidentified.

Each donor had approximately 10 milliliters of peripheral blood drawn. The authors isolated at least 6 million PBMCs per sample. Primed by a sample-barcoded 5' primer and a J-beta primer mix, a second PCR proceeded for roughly 6 to 12 cycles. TCRdb re-analysed the 5' RACE reads in MiXCR, keeping a single row per CDR3 protein. Seen here are around 600,000 distinct CDR3 sequences, under 55% observed once, and the top ten hold around 23%. The clonotype comes from a man older than 75 in good health. Sequences were obtained from blood.

DNA of the CDR3: TGCGCCAGCAGCCCGGTAACAGGAAACACCATATATTTT. Translated: CASSPVTGNTIYF. This chain joins TRBV4-1 and TRBJ1-3; D uncertain. The CDR3 length is 13 residues. Germline V lookup: CDR1 MGHRA, CDR2 YSYEKL. Deletions cut 4 bases from V and 4 bases from J, with 8 bases between.